This T cell receptor (beta chain) was observed in a study of blood T cell repertoires in COVID-19. The overall study: COVID-19 samples collected from the United States, Italy and Spain covered acute and convalescent phases. T cells, B-cell-depleted T cells, or PBMCs provided the cDNA or gDNA that served as material.

This clone has a single count. Per the authors' pipeline: Using reference gene primer amplification, nucleated cell counts were estimated. Clones were sequenced by immunoSEQ multiplex PCR, and TCRdb holds only the in-frame ones, with some missing. V and J calls and clone size are copied from that table; D and trimming were computed from the DNA. This table holds 68,000 or so clones, roughly nine tenths found once. Sequenced input: peripheral blood. The receptor was isolated from a man aged 50 or older with acute or convalescent COVID-19.

The CDR3 DNA reads TGTGCCACCAGGGCAGACAGGTGTAGCAATCAGCCCCAGCATTTT. Translating it yields CATRADRCSNQPQHF. V usage is TRBV24-1 and J usage is TRBJ1-5; possibly TRBD1 for D (6 bases). Per germline, CDR1 KGHDR and CDR2 SFDVKD. Trimming cost V 7 bases and J 0 bases, with 12 bases left between them. CDR3 length equals 15 residues.